This T cell receptor beta chain was profiled in a study of tumor and adjacent non-tumor tissue in lung cancer. Study-wide points: In normal lung, the top 100 clones were significantly more dominant than in tumor.

Concerning this clonotype itself: The antigen is undetermined. Compared with germline, one end of the junction differs, possibly owing to a read error.

This sample's RNA came from whole unsorted tissue. Three rounds of nested PCR, following a modified ARM-PCR protocol, produced the TCRbeta library. TCRdb recomputed calls from the multiplex PCR reads with MiXCR, one row per CDR3 protein. This sample carries 84,000 or so distinct CDR3 sequences, roughly 62% of them seen once, and the ten largest clones take around 14%. This CDR3 is 17 amino acids long. Per the germline V gene, CDR1 is MGHRA and CDR2 is YSYEKL. Sequences were obtained from lung tumor tissue. The sequence was obtained from a man aged 70 or older with non-small cell lung cancer. The genes are TRBV4-1 and TRBJ1-5; D remains unclear. For the CDR3, the DNA is TGCACCAGCAGCCAAGATCTAGGTTTCTATAGTAATCAGCCCCAGCATTTT. Residues: CTSSQDLGFYSNQPQHF.